This entry lists 22 T cell receptor beta chains sequenced from one sample in a study of human T cells and chemical hapten exposure. The study extracted total RNA from unfractionated whole blood. One entry per CDR3 protein results from TCRdb running MiXCR on the 5' RACE reads. The repertoire has 75,000 or so distinct CDR3 sequences, approximately 15% of them found once; the top ten carry around 6.8%. The receptors originated from a female donor in good health.

The V and J genes are TRBV20-1 and TRBJ2-7, with 8 bases lining up with TRBD2. CDR1 DFQATT and CDR2 SNEGSKA come from the germline V gene (reference sequence). V lost 5 bases to trimming and J lost 5 bases; unmatched junction nucleotides: 11. There are 14 residues in the CDR3. CDR3 residues: CSARPYGGGDEQYF. Here the CDR3 DNA reads TGCAGTGCTCGACCTTACGGGGGGGGCGACGAGCAGTACTTC.

The J gene is TRBJ2-7, the V gene TRBV27; D is possibly TRBD1 (8 bases). Trimming took off 6 bases at V and 6 bases at J, with 24 bases between the two ends. The CDR3 covers 16 residues. Germline CDR1 and CDR2: MNHEY and SMNVEV (reference sequence). Here the CDR3 reads CASSRAPQGGVGEQYF. CDR3 nucleotide sequence: TGTGCCAGCAGCCGCGCACCACAGGGGGGGGTCGGCGAGCAGTACTTC.

In its sample, this clonotype was seen many times. This chain links TRBV20-1 with TRBJ2-3; 9 bases fit TRBD2. Trimming took 6 bases from V and 4 from J; bases not matched to a gene: 11. The CDR3 has 15 residues. Per germline, CDR1 DFQATT and CDR2 SNEGSKA (reference sequence). The CDR3 region is CSAQTGTSMADTQYF. The CDR3 bases are TGCAGTGCCCAGACCGGGACTAGCATGGCAGATACGCAGTATTTT.

A single count supports this clonotype. J is TRBJ1-1 and V is TRBV5-1; D might be TRBD1 (5 bases). The CDR3 length is 19 residues. V lost 0 bases, J lost 4 bases, and 25 bases lay in between. Germline assignment: CDR1 SGHRS and CDR2 YFSETQ. Here the CDR3 DNA reads TGCGCCAGCAGCTTGGGGCGGTTGGGCCAGGGAAGGGTTGGCACTGAAGCTTTCTTT. It encodes CASSLGRLGQGRVGTEAFF.

The chain employs TRBV4-3 and TRBJ1-2; 8 bases are shared with TRBD1. The CDR3 contains 13 residues. Losses at the gene ends were 4 bases for V and 6 bases for J; bases not matched to a gene: 4. CDR1 is LGHNA and CDR2 is YSLEER in the germline V gene. In nucleotides, the CDR3 is TGCGCCAGCAGCCGATCGACAGGGGATGGCTACACCTTC. Translation gives CASSRSTGDGYTF.

The table lists this clonotype with many counts. V gene TRBV6-6 combines with J gene TRBJ1-5; D call uncertain. V was cut by 6 bases and J by 0 bases, with 9 bases left in between. This CDR3 has 14 residues. Germline V gene lookup returns CDR1 MNHNY and CDR2 SVGAGI (reference sequence). The CDR3 loop reads CASRTQYSNQPQHF. CDR3 DNA sequence: TGTGCCAGCAGGACCCAATATAGCAATCAGCCCCAGCATTTT.

This clonotype has a count of ten or more. The CDR3: CASSLAASKLGTPGQFF. In DNA, the CDR3 is TGCGCCAGCAGCTTGGCCGCGTCGAAGCTAGGAACCCCAGGGCAGTTCTTC. The chain employs TRBV5-1 and TRBJ2-1; D gene ambiguous. The V end was cut by 0 bases, the J end by 12 bases, with 25 bases between. Germline-derived CDR1 and CDR2 are SGHRS and YFSETQ. The CDR3 length is 17 residues.

This chain joins TRBV5-1 and TRBJ2-7; D ambiguous. Trimming took 1 base from V and 5 from J, leaving 4 bases between them. CDR1 SGHRS and CDR2 YFSETQ come from the germline V gene. There are 11 residues in the CDR3. CDR3 sequence: CASSLTDEQYF. CDR3 bases: TGCGCCAGCAGCTTGACGGACGAGCAGTACTTC. Using reference TRBV5-1 and TRBJ2-7 for the parts outside the CDR3, the full variable domain is KAGVTQTPRYLIKTRGQQVTLSCSPISGHRSVSWYQQTPGQGLQFLFEYFSETQRNKGNFPGRFSGRQFSNSRSEMNVSTLELGDSALYLCASSLTDEQYFGPGTRLTVT.

In its sample, this clonotype was seen a few times. The V gene is TRBV6-1, the J gene TRBJ2-7; 9 bases are a match to TRBD1. Germline CDR1 reads MNHNS; CDR2 reads SASEGT. After removal of 7 bases from V and 6 bases from J, the junction contained 4 bases not matched to a gene. This CDR3 has 12 residues. The CDR3 DNA reads as TGTGCCAGCATCGAGGACAGGGGCGAGCAGTACTTC. Its protein is CASIEDRGEQYF.

This clonotype was found a few times. The V gene is TRBV19, the J gene TRBJ1-1, with D possibly TRBD1 on 6 matching bases. The V gene lost 6 bases and the J gene lost 2 bases, with 16 bases spanning the gap. Germline CDR1 reads LNHDA; CDR2 reads SQIVND (reference sequence). This CDR3 contains 15 residues. This CDR3 is CASSLLAQGNTEAFF. The CDR3 nucleotides read TGTGCCAGTAGCCTTCTAGCACAGGGTAACACTGAAGCTTTCTTT.

This clonotype has a handful of counts. The gene calls are TRBV20-1 and TRBJ1-1; no definite D call. This CDR3 has 10 amino acids. V was trimmed by 1 base and J by 8 bases, leaving 5 bases between them. Looked up from germline, CDR1 is DFQATT and CDR2 is SNEGSKA (reference sequence). The chain's CDR3 is CSARAEEAFF. In DNA, the CDR3 is TGCAGTGCTAGAGCAGAGGAAGCTTTCTTT.

The V call is TRBV6-1, the J call TRBJ2-5, with 12 positions matching TRBD2. Unmatched junction bases numbered 5, after V lost 1 base and J lost 2 bases. This CDR3 region has 17 residues. Looked up from germline, CDR1 is MNHNS and CDR2 is SASEGT. This CDR3 is CASSEGLAGELQETQYF. CDR3 coding DNA: TGTGCCAGCAGTGAAGGACTAGCGGGAGAGCTGCAAGAGACCCAGTACTTC.

This clonotype appeared many times. The chain joins TRBV20-1 to TRBJ1-5; D might be TRBD1 (6 bases). The CDR3 is 15 amino acids. With 3 bases removed from V and 0 bases from J, the gap between germline ends came to 12 bases. The germline V gene has CDR1 DFQATT and CDR2 SNEGSKA (reference sequence). The CDR3 coding sequence is TGCAGTGCTAGCCCGGGACACTCTAGCAATCAGCCCCAGCATTTT. This translates into CSASPGHSSNQPQHF.

This clonotype was counted between two and nine times. V and J are TRBV25-1 and TRBJ1-5; unclear D gene. This CDR3 spans 16 amino acids. From germline, CDR1 is MGHDK and CDR2 SYGVNS. The V end was cut by 5 bases, the J end by 2 bases, with 16 bases between. In DNA, the CDR3 is TGTGCCAGCAGTCCCCAAATCCTTCGGGGCAATCAGCCCCAGCATTTT. Amino acids: CASSPQILRGNQPQHF.

The rearrangement links TRBV13 to TRBJ2-7, with TRBD2 matching over 8 bases. V shed 3 bases, J shed 6 bases, and the junction held 4 bases outside the gene matches. Germline V gene data show CDR1 as PRHDT and CDR2 as FYEKMQ (reference sequence). The CDR3 consists of 13 residues. The CDR3 coding sequence is TGTGCCAGCAGCTTCGGACTAGCCCCCGAGCAGTACTTC. Translation gives CASSFGLAPEQYF.

The V call is TRBV28, the J call TRBJ2-5; a weak D match, TRBD1 (6 bases). The CDR3 runs to 13 residues. In germline, CDR1 is MDHEN, CDR2 SYDVKM. V was shortened by 8 bases and J by 5 bases, with 15 bases between the two germline ends. In nucleotides, the CDR3 is TGTGCCAGCCGGATTTCAGGGGCGGAGACCCAGTACTTC. Amino acid sequence: CASRISGAETQYF.

By frequency in the sample, this clonotype is medium-sized (0.01 to 0.1%). This chain uses TRBV6-5 with TRBJ2-1, with D unresolved. Trimming left V 0 bases short and J 9 bases short, with 6 bases between. The CDR3 is made up of 12 amino acids. Germline values: CDR1 MNHEY, CDR2 SVGAGI. The CDR3 coding sequence is TGTGCCAGCAGTTACTCGGGAACTGAGCAGTTCTTC. Translated: CASSYSGTEQFF.

This clonotype was detected a few times. The chain combines TRBV7-2 with TRBJ2-1; D is possibly TRBD2 (6 bases). V was clipped by 5 bases and J by 4 bases, with 15 bases between them. This CDR3 spans 15 amino acids. Germline CDR1 SGHTA, CDR2 FQGNSA. The DNA for the CDR3 is TGTGCCAGCAGCCTATACCGGGACTTTTACAATGAGCAGTTCTTC. This encodes CASSLYRDFYNEQFF.

This clonotype was seen a handful of times. The chain employs TRBV29-1 and TRBJ1-2; D is possibly TRBD1 (6 bases). Germline values: CDR1 SQVTM, CDR2 ANQGSEA. V gave up 4 bases and J gave up 8 bases, with 14 bases separating them. This CDR3 spans 12 amino acids. This chain's CDR3 is CSVGGGLRGYTF. The CDR3 region has the DNA TGCAGCGTTGGGGGGGGGCTGCGAGGCTACACCTTC.

The chain recombines TRBV20-1 with TRBJ1-1; D gene unclear. Trimming removed 8 bases at V and 4 bases at J, with 20 bases between. CDR3 size: 14 residues. The germline CDR1 and CDR2 sequences are DFQATT and SNEGSKA (reference sequence). The CDR3 is CSTPPPLGLTEAFF. The CDR3 DNA sequence: TGCAGTACCCCGCCCCCACTTGGCCTCACTGAAGCTTTCTTT.

In its sample, this clonotype was seen a few times. The rearrangement joins TRBV28 to TRBJ2-1, with 8 bases that match TRBD2. Losses at the gene ends were 5 bases for V and 10 bases for J; bases not matched to a gene: 10. The CDR3 has 14 amino acids. The V gene's germline CDR1 is MDHEN and CDR2 SYDVKM. The CDR3 sequence: CASSASGRAIEQFF. Here the CDR3 DNA reads TGTGCCAGCAGTGCGAGCGGGAGAGCCATAGAGCAGTTCTTC.

This clonotype came up a few times. V is TRBV12-3 or TRBV12-4 and J is TRBJ2-7, with D hard to call. V was shortened by 6 bases and J by 2 bases, with 17 bases between the two germline ends. This CDR3 is 15 amino acids long. The CDR3 bases are TGTGCCAGCAGCCTTTTCGGACGAGGAGCCTACGAGCAGTACTTC. This translates into CASSLFGRGAYEQYF.